These T cell receptor beta chains were read from a single sample in a study of shared clonotypes between healthy human individuals. Produced via immunoSEQ multiplex PCR; TCRdb's table is partial and in-frame only. The data hold fewer than 650,000 clones, with around three quarters observed a single time. Sequencing input: PBMCs. These receptors all come from a woman between 40 and 50 years old in good health. Some clones in this sample may be carry-over from other donors' samples. CDR3s include the opening cysteine and the closing phenylalanine or tryptophan. A D gene is named only where the DNA matches it firmly. Clone size is shown for a subset of rows, as once, few, many or a class of expanded clone.

D,J,V,size,CDR3,DNA
TRBD1,TRBJ1-1,TRBV4-1,.,CASSLGQGKNTEAFF,TGCGCCAGCAGCCTTGGACAGGGGAAGAACACTGAAGCTTTCTTT
.,TRBJ2-1,TRBV21-1,.,CASSIGYSSYNEQFF,TGTGCCAGCAGCATCGGGTATAGCTCCTACAATGAGCAGTTCTTC
TRBD2,TRBJ2-7,TRBV2,.,CASAAPAGVPYEQYF,TGTGCCAGCGCGGCTCCCGCGGGAGTCCCGTACGAGCAGTACTTC
.,TRBJ2-7,TRBV10-2,.,CASRLRSEASEQYF,TGCGCCAGCCGTCTGCGCTCAGAGGCTTCCGAGCAGTACTTC
.,TRBJ2-7,TRBV6-5,once,CASSSYRGAYEQYF,TGTGCCAGCAGTTCATACCGGGGTGCGTACGAGCAGTACTTC
TRBD2,TRBJ2-7,TRBV7-8,.,CASIGTSGGYEQYF,TGTGCCAGCATCGGGACTAGCGGAGGCTACGAGCAGTACTTC
.,TRBJ1-2,TRBV27,.,CASSSRGEGGVGYTF,TGTGCCAGCAGTTCCCGGGGGGAGGGAGGGGTTGGCTACACCTTC
.,TRBJ2-7,TRBV5-5,.,CASSLAGIGYEQYF,TGTGCCAGCAGCTTGGCGGGCATCGGCTACGAGCAGTACTTC
TRBD2,TRBJ2-7,TRBV28,.,CASSLSVLAGDYEQYF,TGTGCCAGCAGTTTATCGGTTTTAGCGGGAGACTACGAGCAGTACTTC
.,TRBJ2-2,TRBV25-1,.,CASNELVPGELFF,TGTGCCAGCAACGAACTAGTCCCCGGGGAGCTGTTTTTT
TRBD2,TRBJ2-1,TRBV29-1,.,CSVVFAGALYNEQFF,TGCAGCGTTGTATTCGCGGGAGCCCTTTACAATGAGCAGTTCTTC
TRBD2,TRBJ2-1,TRBV28,.,CASSLWTSGFNEQFF,TGTGCCAGCAGTTTATGGACTAGCGGCTTCAATGAGCAGTTCTTC
.,TRBJ1-1,TRBV12-2,once,CASRLDPQGSNTEAFF,TGTGCAAGTCGCTTAGACCCCCAGGGGTCGAACACTGAAGCTTTCTTT
TRBD2,TRBJ2-2,TRBV6-6,.,CAGLGREGNTGELFF,TGTGCCGGGCTCGGGCGGGAGGGGAACACCGGGGAGCTGTTTTTT
.,TRBJ2-2,TRBV5-4,.,CASSPGAIRGGTGELFF,TGTGCCAGCAGCCCGGGGGCTATTCGAGGGGGCACCGGGGAGCTGTTTTTT
.,TRBJ2-5,TRBV27,.,CASRGGAETQYF,TGTGCCAGCAGGGGGGGGGCAGAGACCCAGTACTTC
TRBD1,TRBJ2-7,TRBV28,.,CAMTGNSYEQYF,TGTGCCATGACAGGGAACTCCTACGAGCAGTACTTC
TRBD1,TRBJ1-1,TRBV30,.,CAWRTGGQDTEAFF,TGTGCCTGGAGAACAGGGGGCCAGGACACTGAAGCTTTCTTT
TRBD1,TRBJ1-2,TRBV7-9,.,CASSRDRNYGYTF,TGTGCCAGCAGCCGGGACAGGAACTATGGCTACACCTTC
.,TRBJ2-7,TRBV4-1,.,CASSPRDGYEQYF,TGCGCCAGCAGCCCCCGGGACGGCTACGAGCAGTACTTC
.,TRBJ2-2,TRBV10-1,few,CASSEGVQMELFF,TGCGCCAGCAGCGAGGGGGTACAGATGGAGCTGTTTTTT
.,TRBJ2-2,TRBV6-1,.,CASSEGTIGELFF,TGTGCCAGCAGTGAGGGGACGATCGGGGAGCTGTTTTTT
TRBD1,TRBJ1-4,TRBV6-1,.,CASSNRDRAVEKLFF,TGTGCCAGCAGTAACCGGGACAGGGCGGTTGAAAAACTGTTTTTT
.,TRBJ1-5,TRBV18,.,CASSPSAGENSNQPQHF,TGTGCCAGCTCACCATCGGCGGGGGAAAATAGCAATCAGCCCCAGCATTTT
.,TRBJ2-4,TRBV2,.,CASSEGLAKNIQYF,TGTGCCAGCAGTGAGGGTCTAGCCAAAAACATTCAGTACTTC
TRBD1,TRBJ1-1,TRBV19,.,CASTLGQGTEAFF,TGTGCCAGTACCCTCGGACAGGGCACTGAAGCTTTCTTT